Below are 28 T cell receptor beta chains sequenced from a single sample in a study of T cells after yellow fever vaccination. Using its own MiXCR run on the 5' RACE reads, TCRdb lists one record per CDR3 protein. This sample has a few hundred thousand distinct CDR3 sequences, with approximately 6.7% found just once. This specimen was CD4+ T cells sorted from PBMCs, taken on the day of the yellow fever booster vaccination. Receptor source: a young man who received the YFV17D yellow fever vaccine.

This clonotype has just a few counts. The chain combines TRBV7-8 with TRBJ2-1; D possibly corresponds to TRBD1 (6 bases). CDR1 SGHVS and CDR2 FQNEAQ come from the germline V gene. V was clipped by 2 bases and J by 6 bases, with 14 bases between them. The CDR3 runs to 15 residues. The CDR3 DNA reads as TGTGCCAGCAGCTTAAACAGGGCGGGCGGCAATGAGCAGTTCTTC. Translation gives CASSLNRAGGNEQFF. Filled out from reference TRBV7-8 and TRBJ2-1, the complete variable domain reads GAGVSQSPRYKVAKRGQDVALRCDPISGHVSLFWYQQALGQGPEFLTYFQNEAQLDKSGLPSDRFFAERPEGSVSTLKIQRTQQEDSAVYLCASSLNRAGGNEQFFGPGTRLTVL.

This clonotype was seen repeatedly, ten times or more. This chain uses TRBV15 with TRBJ2-5, with D perhaps matching TRBD1 (5 bases). Trimming stripped 3 bases from V and 5 bases from J, with 7 bases between. The CDR3 runs to 12 residues. In germline, CDR1 is LNHNV, CDR2 YYDKDF (reference sequence). CDR3 in amino acids: CATSRGPETQYF. In DNA form, the CDR3 reads TGTGCCACCAGCAGGGGGCCGGAGACCCAGTACTTC.

This clonotype was observed many times. V gene TRBV5-1 combines with J gene TRBJ2-1; D gene unclear. CDR1 is SGHRS, CDR2 YFSETQ, per germline. Trimming took 1 base from V and 5 from J, leaving 13 bases between them. The CDR3 consists of 15 residues. This CDR3 is CASSLSTEVDNEQFF. In DNA form, the CDR3 reads TGCGCCAGCAGCTTGTCGACCGAAGTCGACAATGAGCAGTTCTTC.

This sequence joins TRBV29-1 and TRBJ2-1; D not certain. CDR3 length: 13 amino acids. CDR1 SQVTM and CDR2 ANQGSEA come from the germline V gene. V was cut by 3 bases and J by 6 bases, with 12 bases left in between. The CDR3 loop reads CSVDGGPSNEQFF. The CDR3 region has the DNA TGCAGCGTTGACGGCGGCCCCAGCAATGAGCAGTTCTTC.

The table lists this clonotype with a few counts. J is TRBJ2-1 and V is TRBV7-2, with no clear D. The CDR3 extends over 12 amino acids. V lost 7 bases to trimming and J lost 10 bases, with 14 bases between them. Looked up from germline, CDR1 is SGHTA and CDR2 is FQGNSA. The CDR3 region is CASTLLLGEQFF. CDR3 DNA: TGTGCCAGCACCCTACTACTGGGGGAGCAGTTCTTC.

This clonotype was counted at least ten times. V gene TRBV20-1 combines with J gene TRBJ2-1; TRBD2 matches at 7 bases. Germline assignment: CDR1 DFQATT and CDR2 SNEGSKA (reference sequence). The length of the CDR3 is 15 residues. The J segment lost 0 bases and the V segment lost 5 bases, leaving 7 bases of the junction unmatched. For the CDR3, the DNA is TGCAGTGCTTCAAGCGGGGTCCACTCCTACAATGAGCAGTTCTTC. Amino acids: CSASSGVHSYNEQFF.

The V gene is TRBV21-1, the J gene TRBJ2-1. TRBV21-1 is an annotated pseudogene. This CDR3 has 16 residues. CDR3: CASSKVARAPYNEQFF. CDR3 coding DNA: TGTGCCAGCAGCAAAGTAGCCAGAGCCCCCTACAATGAGCAGTTCTTC.

This clonotype was seen a handful of times. This chain uses TRBV5-1 with TRBJ1-5; D not resolved. Trimming shortened V by 4 bases and J by 2 bases, and 13 bases separated the two germline ends. The length of the CDR3 is 15 residues. Germline V gene data show CDR1 as SGHRS and CDR2 as YFSETQ. CDR3 loop: CASSLGVRGNQPQHF. The CDR3 DNA reads TGCGCCAGCAGCCTTGGGGTTAGGGGCAATCAGCCCCAGCATTTT.

This clonotype has a handful of counts. The gene calls are TRBV5-1 and TRBJ1-6; D uncertain. V was clipped by 2 bases and J by 5 bases, with 11 bases between them. Germline CDR1 reads SGHRS; CDR2 reads YFSETQ. The CDR3 consists of 15 residues. This CDR3 reads CASSLPQGDNSPLHF. CDR3 DNA: TGCGCCAGCAGCTTACCCCAAGGAGATAATTCACCCCTCCACTTT.

The chain recombines TRBV7-8 with TRBJ2-2; a weak D match, TRBD2 (6 bases). V was shortened by 6 bases and J by 1 base, with 12 bases between the two germline ends. The germline V gene has CDR1 SGHVS and CDR2 FQNEAQ. The CDR3 consists of 15 residues. The CDR3 DNA reads as TGTGCCAGCAGGGAGGGGCGCCTGAACACCGGGGAGCTGTTTTTT. Encoded protein: CASREGRLNTGELFF.

The chain recombines TRBV7-2 with TRBJ2-1; TRBD1 agrees at 10 bases. This CDR3 contains 17 residues. V gave up 5 bases and J gave up 4 bases; unmatched junction bases: 11. The germline V gene encodes CDR1 SGHTA and CDR2 FQGNSA. CDR3 amino acids: CASSLQTGTGAYNEQFF. In DNA, the CDR3 is TGTGCCAGCAGCCTACAAACCGGGACAGGGGCTTACAATGAGCAGTTCTTC.

This clonotype came up many times. This rearrangement joins TRBV20-1 to TRBJ2-3, with D possibly being TRBD1 (6 bases). The V and J ends lost 4 bases and 2 bases respectively, with 19 bases between them. The CDR3 spans 16 residues. CDR1 and CDR2 from the germline V gene are DFQATT and SNEGSKA (reference sequence). The CDR3 loop reads CSAISPRDINTDTQYF. CDR3 DNA: TGCAGTGCTATCTCTCCCCGGGACATAAACACAGATACGCAGTATTTT.

The chain carries TRBV7-3 and TRBJ2-2, with D perhaps matching TRBD1 (6 bases). This CDR3 comprises 17 residues. Per the germline V gene, CDR1 is SGHTA and CDR2 is FQGTGA. Trimming shortened V by 1 base and J by 4 bases, and 16 bases separated the two germline ends. CDR3 in DNA: TGTGCCAGCAGCTTAATGGGTGGCAGGGGACGCACCGGGGAGCTGTTTTTT. It codes for CASSLMGGRGRTGELFF.

This clonotype was found many times. This chain uses TRBV28 with TRBJ2-2; 7 nucleotides match TRBD1. The length of the CDR3 is 13 residues. Germline V gene sequence: CDR1 MDHEN, CDR2 SYDVKM. J was trimmed by 7 bases and V by 4 bases; bases with no gene match: 3. Here the CDR3 reads CASSSDRVGELFF. As DNA, the CDR3 is TGTGCCAGCAGTTCCGACAGGGTCGGGGAGCTGTTTTTT.

This clonotype has a handful of counts. The chain joins TRBV4-3 to TRBJ2-7; D could derive from TRBD1 or TRBD2 (5 bases each). CDR3 length: 14 residues. Germline lookup yields CDR1 LGHNA and CDR2 YSLEER. V dropped 4 bases and J dropped 6 bases, with 16 bases sitting between them. This CDR3 reads CASSPGTNRREQYF. CDR3 sequence (DNA): TGCGCCAGCAGCCCCGGGACCAACCGGCGCGAGCAGTACTTC.

The sample holds many counts of this clonotype. The V and J genes are TRBV6-1 and TRBJ2-1, with 13 bases identical to TRBD2. The CDR3 length is 14 residues. Germline V gene lookup returns CDR1 MNHNS and CDR2 SASEGT. V lost 4 bases, J lost 9 bases, and 3 bases stayed unmatched. The CDR3, as DNA: TGTGCCAGCAGTGGGACTAGCGGGAGTGGTGAGCAGTTCTTC. Encoded protein: CASSGTSGSGEQFF.

This clonotype was counted ten times or more. The chain uses TRBV29-1 and TRBJ2-5; 7 bases are a match to TRBD1. There are 12 residues in the CDR3. CDR1 is SQVTM and CDR2 is ANQGSEA in the germline V gene. Trimming cost V 7 bases and J 2 bases; bases outside gene matches: 4. The CDR3 nucleotides are TGCAGCGCCGCAGGGGGACAAGAGACCCAGTACTTC. It translates to CSAAGGQETQYF. The full variable domain, with the rest looked up from reference TRBV29-1 and TRBJ2-5, is SAVISQKPSRDICQRGTSLTIQCQVDSQVTMMFWYRQQPGQSLTLIATANQGSEATYESGFVIDKFPISRPNLTFSTLTVSNMSPEDSSIYLCSAAGGQETQYFGPGTRLLVL.

V and J are TRBV3-1 and TRBJ2-1; 9 bases fit TRBD1. Germline lookup yields CDR1 LGHDT and CDR2 YNNKEL (reference sequence). The CDR3 consists of 15 residues. V shed 4 bases and J 7 bases; nucleotides not matched to a gene: 8. The CDR3 spells CASSPPGQGKNEQFF. The CDR3, as DNA: TGTGCCAGCAGCCCACCGGGACAGGGAAAGAATGAGCAGTTCTTC.

Many counts were recorded for this clonotype. The J gene is TRBJ2-7, the V gene TRBV7-9; D is unresolved. The CDR3 consists of 15 residues. The ends were cut back, 5 bases at V and 3 bases at J, with 17 bases in the middle. CDR1 SEHNR and CDR2 FQNEAQ come from the germline V gene (reference sequence). DNA for the CDR3: TGTGCCAGCAGCCGCGACTCCTTCGGCAACTACGAGCAGTACTTC. Its translation is CASSRDSFGNYEQYF.

The chain is built from TRBV19 and TRBJ2-5; 8 bases agree with TRBD1. The CDR3 loop spans 17 amino acids. CDR1 LNHDA and CDR2 SQIVND come from the germline V gene (reference sequence). V gave up 1 base and J gave up 4 bases; unmatched junction bases: 11. This CDR3 reads CASSIVPGAGGRETQYF. CDR3 nucleotide sequence: TGTGCCAGTAGTATAGTCCCTGGGGCAGGGGGCAGAGAGACCCAGTACTTC.

This clonotype came up a few times. The CDR3 protein is CSVGPRDNAVEQYF. The CDR3 region has the DNA TGCAGCGTTGGACCCCGGGACAATGCGGTCGAGCAGTACTTC. The chain is built from TRBV29-1 and TRBJ2-7, with a weak D call TRBD1 (6 bases). This CDR3 comprises 14 residues. CDR1 is SQVTM and CDR2 is ANQGSEA in the germline V gene. Trimming removed 4 bases from V and 6 bases from J, with 19 bases in between.

This clonotype was recorded at least ten times. The chain joins TRBV20-1 to TRBJ2-7; tentatively, D is TRBD2 (8 bases). CDR3 length equals 15 residues. CDR1 and CDR2 (germline): DFQATT, SNEGSKA (reference sequence). V was cut by 4 bases and J by 6 bases, with 22 bases left in between. DNA of the CDR3: TGCAGTGCTAAGAGCGGGGGAGGGGGCTTAGGCGAGCAGTACTTC. Amino acids: CSAKSGGGGLGEQYF.

The chain uses TRBV5-1 and TRBJ2-7; 9 bases are shared with TRBD1. CDR1 is SGHRS and CDR2 is YFSETQ in the germline V gene. CDR3 length equals 14 residues. V shed 5 bases and J 2 bases; nucleotides not matched to a gene: 5. The CDR3 region has the DNA TGCGCCAGCAGTCTACAGGGGGCCGCCTACGAGCAGTACTTC. Its protein product is CASSLQGAAYEQYF. Full variable domain (remainder filled in from reference TRBV5-1 and TRBJ2-7): KAGVTQTPRYLIKTRGQQVTLSCSPISGHRSVSWYQQTPGQGLQFLFEYFSETQRNKGNFPGRFSGRQFSNSRSEMNVSTLELGDSALYLCASSLQGAAYEQYFGPGTRLTVT.

A word on this clonotype: This may stem from a read error, because a much larger clone lies one nucleotide away. The rearrangement uses TRBV7-2 and TRBJ2-3, with 8 bases fitting TRBD1. With 8 bases clipped from V and 4 bases from J, the junction kept 14 bases outside the gene matches. The CDR3 has 16 amino acids. The germline CDR1 and CDR2 sequences are SGHTA and FQGNSA. The CDR3 nucleotides read TGTGCCAGCTTTTTGTGGCACAGGGGGGTTGCAGATACGCAGTATTTT. It codes for CASFLWHRGVADTQYF.

At least ten counts were recorded for this clonotype. The gene calls are TRBV20-1 and TRBJ2-1, with D hard to call. The V and J ends lost 3 bases and 5 bases respectively, with 8 bases between them. The CDR3 covers 12 residues. Germline loops: CDR1 DFQATT, CDR2 SNEGSKA (reference sequence). CDR3 sequence reads: CSASDGDNEQFF. DNA for the CDR3: TGCAGTGCTAGTGATGGAGACAATGAGCAGTTCTTC.

The gene calls are TRBV20-1 and TRBJ2-1, with D perhaps TRBD2 (6 bases). This CDR3 spans 16 amino acids. The V and J ends lost 3 bases and 3 bases respectively, with 18 bases between them. The germline V gene encodes CDR1 DFQATT and CDR2 SNEGSKA (reference sequence). The CDR3 nucleotides are TGCAGTGCTAGCACCCCGCGGGCGGGAAACTACAATGAGCAGTTCTTC. Translating gives CSASTPRAGNYNEQFF.

This clonotype showed up many times. The V gene is TRBV6-5, the J gene TRBJ1-4; D is unresolved. V was clipped by 0 bases and J by 5 bases, with 10 bases between them. The V gene's germline CDR1 is MNHEY and CDR2 SVGAGI. The CDR3 runs 15 residues. The CDR3 coding sequence is TGTGCCAGCAGTTACTCTGCGGCAGGAAATGAAAAACTGTTTTTT. Its translation: CASSYSAAGNEKLFF.

The table lists this clonotype with a few counts. This rearrangement joins TRBV20-1 to TRBJ2-7; D is ambiguous. The CDR3 is 14 residues long. The V end was cut by 1 base, the J end by 6 bases, with 16 bases between. Germline lookup yields CDR1 DFQATT and CDR2 SNEGSKA (reference sequence). CDR3 in DNA: TGCAGTGCTAGAGCCCCCGGAACTTTCTCCGAGCAGTACTTC. Translated, it gives CSARAPGTFSEQYF.